Detailed here is one TCR beta chain. Its antigen is as yet unknown. A junction boundary mismatches the germline segment, possibly from a read error. CDR3 length: 14 amino acids. In germline, CDR1 is MNHEY, CDR2 SMNVEV (reference sequence). Method: immunoSEQ multiplex PCR; TCRdb's copy keeps in-frame clones and lacks some. The repertoire includes 2.3 million or so clones, approximately 95% of them detected once, and 0.3% to 0.4% sits in the top ten. These data are taken from a study of shared clonotypes between healthy human individuals. Findings and limits, study-wide: Donor scarcity curtailed the genetic and exposure-history diversity represented herein. Sharing of clonotypes among donors was expected to vary with sequencing depth.

Donation came from healthy HIV-negative adults that had no recent acute infections or vaccinations. CD4+ cells yielded CD45RA+ naive and CD45RA-negative memory subsets. This clonotype was sampled from a man aged 18 to 30 in good health. Some clones in this sample may be carry-over from other donors' samples. This rearrangement joins TRBV27 to TRBJ2-1; perhaps TRBD1 as D (5 bases). Specimen: naive CD4+ T cells from PBMCs. Stated subset: CD45RA+ positively selected. The CDR3 sequence is CASSTGRAYDEQFF. The DNA for the CDR3 is TGTGCCAGCAGTACGGGCAGGGCCTACGATGAGCAGTTCTTC.